This TCR beta chain is from a study of blood T cell repertoires in COVID-19. Turning to the study itself: The United States, Italy and Spain were the sources of the acute and convalescent COVID-19 samples. Sources were T cells, B-cell-depleted T cells, or PBMCs; the material itself was cDNA or gDNA.

The CDR3 has 15 amino acids. V shed 3 bases, J shed 2 bases, and the junction held 5 bases outside the gene matches. Germline-derived CDR1 and CDR2 are SGHRS and YFSETQ. The data were produced by immunoSEQ multiplex PCR, yet TCRdb's version contains in-frame clones alone and is incomplete. Among about 44,000 clones listed, around 84% were seen once. The rearrangement uses TRBV5-1 and TRBJ2-7, with 10 bases fitting TRBD1. The TCR was taken from a human donor in a cohort sampled during active COVID-19. Sequences were obtained from peripheral blood. The CDR3 loop is CASSYGTGEPYEQYV. The CDR3 DNA sequence: TGCGCCAGCAGCTACGGGACAGGGGAACCCTACGAGCAGTACGTC.